The rows below give T cell receptor beta chains drawn from one sample of a study of identical twins. TCRdb itself ran the 5' RACE reads through MiXCR, one entry per CDR3 protein. The table shows around 300,000 distinct CDR3 sequences, with 6.5% to 9.5% occurring only once. The sample was also linked to a second study, of yellow fever vaccine responses in identical twins.

Specimen: memory (CD45RO+) T cells sorted from blood. These receptors all stem from a woman under 30 in good health. Both conserved end residues are part of each CDR3. A D gene is named only where the DNA matches it firmly. The size field is filled for only some rows; it gives once, few, many or a size class.

TRBJ1-6,TRBV12-3/TRBV12-4,-,many,TGTGCCAGCAGAGCAGGGAAGAATTCACCCCTCCACTTT,CASRAGKNSPLHF
TRBJ2-1,TRBV28,TRBD2,few,TGTGCCAGCAGCCGTCTGGCGGGAGCTGGGTCGGGGGATGAGCAGTTCTTC,CASSRLAGAGSGDEQFF
TRBJ1-1,TRBV2,-,few,TGTGCCAGCAGGCTAGACCTAAACACTGAAGCTTTCTTT,CASRLDLNTEAFF
TRBJ2-1,TRBV5-1,TRBD2,-,TGCGCCAGCAGCCGGACTAGCGGGGGCTACAATGAGCAGTTCTTC,CASSRTSGGYNEQFF
TRBJ2-7,TRBV20-1,TRBD1,-,TGCCGAGCCGGGACAGGGGTCGAGCAGTACTTC,CRAGTGVEQYF
TRBJ2-3,TRBV7-6,-,-,TGTGCCAGCAGTCAGAACGGGGCCTGGCGGGCGCTGAGCACAGATACGCAGTATTTT,CASSQNGAWRALSTDTQYF
TRBJ2-5,TRBV11-2,TRBD1,-,TGTGCCAGCAGACGACCGGGACAGGACCTCCAGGAGACCCAGTACTTC,CASRRPGQDLQETQYF
TRBJ1-5,TRBV6-1,-,-,TGTGCCAGCAGTGACAGGGAGTATGATCAGCCCCAGCATTTT,CASSDREYDQPQHF
TRBJ2-1,TRBV25-1,-,few,TGTGCCAGCACTCCTACAGCCGGGCCTGAGCAGTTCTTC,CASTPTAGPEQFF
TRBJ2-1,TRBV5-8,-,few,TGTGCCAGCAGCTTGGCACCAGGGAGCAATGAGCAGTTCTTC,CASSLAPGSNEQFF
TRBJ1-1,TRBV7-2,-,many,TGTGCCAGCAGCCACCGGGGGGGTCTGTTGGCTGAAGCTTTCTTT,CASSHRGGLLAEAFF
TRBJ2-5,TRBV4-1,-,few,TGCGCCAGCAATCGGGCCCCTCTGTGGGAGACCCAGTACTTC,CASNRAPLWETQYF
TRBJ2-3,TRBV28,TRBD2,few,TGTGCCAGCAGTTCCTTAGCGGGGGCCCTAAATTCTTATACGCAGTATTTT,CASSSLAGALNSYTQYF
TRBJ1-1,TRBV5-5,-,few,TGTGCCAGCAGCTTGGACTCGGACACTGAAGCTTTCTTT,CASSLDSDTEAFF
TRBJ2-3,TRBV28,TRBD2,many,TGTGCCAGCAGTACTAGCGGGAGAGGCACAGATACGCAGTATTTT,CASSTSGRGTDTQYF
TRBJ1-2,TRBV7-9,-,many,TGTGCCAGCAGCCCACCGAGGGACGGCTATGGCTACACCTTC,CASSPPRDGYGYTF
TRBJ1-5,TRBV24-1,-,many,TGTGCCACCAGTGATTTTCAGGGAGACGGGTATCAGCCCCAGCATTTT,CATSDFQGDGYQPQHF
TRBJ2-1,TRBV4-2,-,few,TGTGCCAGCAGCCAAGACCCCACGGGCTTTAGCGAGACCTACAATGAGCAGTTCTTC,CASSQDPTGFSETYNEQFF
TRBJ1-2,TRBV29-1,-,-,TGCAGCGTTTTTGACAGGATAGCTAACTATGGCTACACCTTC,CSVFDRIANYGYTF
TRBJ2-7,TRBV4-1,TRBD1,many,TGCGCCAGCAGCCAAGGGGGACCGGGACAGACCTACGAGCAGTACTTC,CASSQGGPGQTYEQYF
TRBJ1-1,TRBV12-3/TRBV12-4,-,few,TGTGCCAGCAGTTTTCGATACACTGAAGCTTTCTTT,CASSFRYTEAFF
TRBJ1-5,TRBV27,TRBD1,few,TGTGCCAGCAGCCGTGGGACAGCTATGGATCAGCCCCAGCATTTT,CASSRGTAMDQPQHF
TRBJ2-4,TRBV6-5,-,-,TGTGCCAGCAGTTACAATGGTATAACCAAAAACATTCAGTACTTC,CASSYNGITKNIQYF
TRBJ2-1,TRBV28,TRBD1,few,TGTGCCAGCAGTGACTGGACAGGGACCAATGAGCAGTTCTTC,CASSDWTGTNEQFF
TRBJ2-7,TRBV5-1,-,many,TGCGCCAGCAGGGGGGCGAGCTCCTACGAGCAGTACTTC,CASRGASSYEQYF
TRBJ2-2,TRBV7-2,-,few,TGTGCCAGCAGCTTAGATGCGGGGGCGCGTACCGGGGAGCTGTTTTTT,CASSLDAGARTGELFF
TRBJ2-7,TRBV9,TRBD2,many,TGTGCCAGCAGCGTAGGACTAGCGGGAACCTACGAGCAGTACTTC,CASSVGLAGTYEQYF
TRBJ2-2,TRBV3-1,-,few,TGTGCCAGCAGCCGTAATATCGGGGAGCTGTTTTTT,CASSRNIGELFF
TRBJ2-1,TRBV28,TRBD2,-,TGTGCCAGCAGCACCGGGGGGGTCGAGTACAATGAGCAGTTCTTC,CASSTGGVEYNEQFF